This T cell receptor (beta chain) was obtained from a study of cytomegalovirus exposure and HLA in healthy donors. The ends were cut back, 2 bases at V and 5 bases at J, with 13 bases in the middle. The CDR3 consists of 14 residues. Germline V lookup: CDR1 SGHRS, CDR2 YFSETQ. PCR employed 60 Vbeta and 13 Jbeta primers. Using immunoSEQ multiplex PCR, the repertoire was profiled, and TCRdb retains in-frame clones only, with some absent. The sample holds approximately 150,000 clones; roughly 82% are singletons and the top ten take around 3%. Sequencing was carried out using PBMCs. The chain joins TRBV5-1 to TRBJ2-5; tentatively, D is TRBD2 (5 bases). This TCR was sampled from a man between 18 and 35 years old in good health and CMV-seropositive. Here the CDR3 DNA reads TGCGCCAGCAGCTTTCCCGGGGTAGCGGAGACCCAGTACTTC. It encodes CASSFPGVAETQYF.